The 18 T cell receptor beta chains below come from one sample, sequenced in a study of T cells in Graves' hyperthyroidism and ophthalmopathy. Amplification yielded TCR beta CDR3 regions, with RNA transcripts as the source. The TCR CDR3 first-round RT-PCR relied on the HTBI primer set. TCRdb itself ran the multiplex PCR reads through MiXCR, one entry per CDR3 protein. The sample records under 600,000 distinct CDR3 sequences, about a sixth being singletons. Material for sequencing was blood. These receptors all come from a woman aged 40 to 50 with Graves' ophthalmopathy.

This clonotype was counted at least ten times. This chain connects TRBV20-1 to TRBJ2-7; D unclear. CDR1 and CDR2 from the germline V gene are DFQATT and SNEGSKA (reference sequence). V was cut by 3 bases and J by 1 base, with 13 bases left in between. The CDR3 runs 14 residues. In DNA form, the CDR3 reads TGCAGTGCTAGGAGAAGGGTGGGGTCCTACGAGCAGTACTTC. Its protein product is CSARRRVGSYEQYF.

This clonotype appeared many times. The chain has TRBV20-1 and TRBJ1-5; 7 nucleotides line up with TRBD1. The V segment lost 3 bases and the J segment 4 bases; nucleotides outside the gene matches: 9. The CDR3 extends over 15 amino acids. CDR1 and CDR2 from the germline V gene are DFQATT and SNEGSKA (reference sequence). In DNA form, the CDR3 reads TGCAGTGCTAGTCCTCGACAGGGTTGGAATCAGCCCCAGCATTTT. The encoded protein is CSASPRQGWNQPQHF.

This clonotype was counted at least ten times. The chain joins TRBV27 to TRBJ2-1, with a tentative D call TRBD2 (5 bases). V lost 8 bases and J lost 6, with 23 bases in between. Germline CDR1 is MNHEY and CDR2 is SMNVEV (reference sequence). This CDR3 spans 16 amino acids. The CDR3 reads CASANPLGLNPNEQFF. CDR3 nucleotide sequence: TGTGCCAGCGCTAACCCACTAGGCTTAAACCCCAATGAGCAGTTCTTC.

This clonotype has ten or more counts. The J gene is TRBJ2-5, the V gene TRBV20-1; 8 positions agree with TRBD2. Germline CDR1 and CDR2: DFQATT and SNEGSKA (reference sequence). V trimming: 1 base; J trimming: 5 bases; junction bases outside the gene matches: 9. The CDR3 is 15 amino acids. The CDR3 DNA follows: TGCAGTGCTAGAGGGCCAGCTCGGGAGGGGGAGACCCAGTACTTC. This codes for CSARGPAREGETQYF.

This clonotype was detected ten times or more. The chain combines TRBV24-1 with TRBJ2-7; D perhaps matches TRBD1 (5 bases). Germline CDR1 KGHDR, CDR2 SFDVKD. This CDR3 region has 14 residues. Trimming stripped 9 bases from V and 5 bases from J, with 19 bases between. CDR3 protein: CATHSQGRGDEQYF. The CDR3 DNA reads as TGTGCCACCCACTCTCAGGGCAGAGGCGACGAGCAGTACTTC.

At least ten counts were recorded for this clonotype. The chain combines TRBV5-1 with TRBJ1-1; tentative D call: TRBD1 (5 bases). Trimming stripped 3 bases from V and 3 bases from J, with 15 bases between. The CDR3 totals 15 residues. CDR1 is SGHRS, CDR2 YFSETQ, per germline. DNA of the CDR3: TGCGCCAGCAGCTCCGGGGCAGGGAGGCACACTGAAGCTTTCTTT. Translation gives CASSSGAGRHTEAFF.

The chain employs TRBV29-1 and TRBJ1-2, with D uncertain. V was clipped by 5 bases and J by 4 bases, with 8 bases between them. This CDR3 spans 11 amino acids. From germline, CDR1 is SQVTM and CDR2 ANQGSEA. CDR3 DNA sequence: TGCAGCGTTCAGGATTTCTATGGCTACACCTTC. Translating gives CSVQDFYGYTF.

The sample holds many counts of this clonotype. The V call is TRBV24-1, the J call TRBJ2-1; no definite D call. V shed 3 bases and J shed 3 bases, with 5 bases lying between them. Germline CDR1 reads KGHDR; CDR2 reads SFDVKD. The length of the CDR3 is 13 residues. CDR3 loop: CATSDSSYNEQFF. The CDR3 coding sequence is TGTGCCACCAGTGATAGCAGCTACAATGAGCAGTTCTTC.

The chain couples TRBV4-1 to TRBJ2-5, with D possibly being TRBD1 or TRBD2 (5 bases each). Trimming removed 4 bases from V and 5 bases from J, with 14 bases in between. The CDR3 has 14 amino acids. The germline gives CDR1 MGHRA, CDR2 YSYEKL. The CDR3, as DNA: TGCGCCAGCAGCCTCCAGTGGGGGTCCGAGACCCAGTACTTC. Its translation: CASSLQWGSETQYF.

The chain joins TRBV6-5 to TRBJ2-7; D not resolved. The germline gives CDR1 MNHEY, CDR2 SVGAGI. V gave up 2 bases and J gave up 1 base, with 9 bases separating them. This CDR3 has 14 residues. The CDR3 DNA is TGTGCCAGCAGTTACGAGGCCGTTTCCTACGAGCAGTACTTC. It encodes CASSYEAVSYEQYF.

This clonotype has at least ten counts. This chain connects TRBV5-1 to TRBJ1-1; maybe TRBD1 (5 bases). V shed 2 bases and J shed 1 base, with 12 bases lying between them. Germline CDR1 is SGHRS and CDR2 is YFSETQ. The CDR3 consists of 15 residues. DNA for the CDR3: TGCGCCAGCAGCTTCCTCAGGGAGACGAACACTGAAGCTTTCTTT. Its translation: CASSFLRETNTEAFF. Using reference TRBV5-1 and TRBJ1-1 for the parts outside the CDR3, the full variable domain is KAGVTQTPRYLIKTRGQQVTLSCSPISGHRSVSWYQQTPGQGLQFLFEYFSETQRNKGNFPGRFSGRQFSNSRSEMNVSTLELGDSALYLCASSFLRETNTEAFFGQGTRLTVV.

The chain recombines TRBV4-2 with TRBJ2-1, with 8 bases identical to TRBD2. The CDR3 is made up of 17 amino acids. After removal of 3 bases from V and 3 bases from J, the junction contained 10 bases not matched to a gene. The germline V gene has CDR1 LGHNA and CDR2 YNFKEQ. CDR3 sequence reads: CASSHDVRGGGYNEQFF. The CDR3, as DNA: TGTGCCAGCAGCCACGATGTCCGGGGGGGCGGCTACAATGAGCAGTTCTTC.

This clonotype was seen ten or more times. V gene TRBV5-1 combines with J gene TRBJ2-3; no clear D. This CDR3 has 12 amino acids. Germline V CDR1 and CDR2: SGHRS, YFSETQ. V shed 4 bases and J shed 4 bases, with 7 bases lying between them. DNA for the CDR3: TGCGCCAGCAGCCCGCGGCCAGATACGCAGTATTTT. This gives the protein CASSPRPDTQYF.

As regards this clonotype: At one end the junction does not follow the germline gene, possibly because of a read error. The chain carries TRBV18 and TRBJ2-6; D gene unclear. Per germline, CDR1 KGHSH and CDR2 LQKENI. This CDR3 comprises 17 residues. CDR3 coding DNA: TGTACCAGCTCACCCCAGGACGCGGCCTCTGGGGCCAACGTCCTGACTTTC. Amino acids: CTSSPQDAASGANVLTF.

There are many counts of this clonotype. This chain joins TRBV20-1 and TRBJ2-5, with 9 bases lining up with TRBD2. This CDR3 has 15 residues. The germline gives CDR1 DFQATT, CDR2 SNEGSKA (reference sequence). The ends lost 3 bases at V and 5 bases at J; junction bases unmatched: 10. The CDR3 nucleotides read TGCAGTGCTAGTGTGGCGGGGGGGCCGGGGGAGACCCAGTACTTC. It is translated as CSASVAGGPGETQYF.

This clonotype was detected a few times. This chain connects TRBV19 to TRBJ1-5; TRBD1 might be the D (5 bases). V was clipped by 5 bases and J by 2 bases, with 13 bases between them. CDR3 length: 15 amino acids. The germline gives CDR1 LNHDA, CDR2 SQIVND (reference sequence). CDR3 protein: CASSHRDGGNQPQHF. Written as DNA, the CDR3 is TGTGCCAGTAGTCACCGGGACGGGGGCAATCAGCCCCAGCATTTT. The whole variable domain, remainder taken from reference TRBV19 and TRBJ1-5, is DGGITQSPKYLFRKEGQNVTLSCEQNLNHDAMYWYRQDPGQGLRLIYYSQIVNDFQKGDIAEGYSVSREKKESFPLTVTSAQKNPTAFYLCASSHRDGGNQPQHFGDGTRLSIL.

The sample holds a few counts of this clonotype. V and J are TRBV2 and TRBJ1-4; D is possibly TRBD1 (5 bases). V lost 5 bases, J lost 8 bases, and 18 bases lay in between. The CDR3 spans 15 residues. Germline V gene lookup returns CDR1 SNHLY and CDR2 FYNNEI. For the CDR3, the DNA is TGTGCCAGCAGTTCCGGGACCCCAATGTGGGAAAAACTGTTTTTT. Amino acid sequence: CASSSGTPMWEKLFF.

About this clonotype: This may be a read error, as it is one base from a much larger clone. The chain employs TRBV28 and TRBJ2-3; no clear D. Per germline, CDR1 MDHEN and CDR2 SYDVKM. The CDR3 is 14 amino acids. For the CDR3, the DNA is TGTGCCAGCAGTCCACAAGGATCCACAGATACGCGGTATTTT. This sequence encodes CASSPQGSTDTRYF.